The 5 T cell receptor beta chains presented below share a single source sample, sequenced in a study of cytomegalovirus exposure and HLA in healthy donors. The PCR contained 60 Vbeta and 13 Jbeta primers. Profiling relied on immunoSEQ multiplex PCR, and the TCRdb table lists in-frame clones only, not all of them. The sample lists about 160,000 clones, nearly 80% seen once, with around 3.1% in the top ten. The sample was PBMCs. The receptors originated from a woman aged 40 to 50 in good health and CMV-seronegative.

The chain is built from TRBV5-1 and TRBJ2-5, with 8 bases matching TRBD2. The J call may be faulty, since TRBJ2-7 better matches the DNA end. CDR1 and CDR2 (germline): SGHRS, YFSETQ. This CDR3 comprises 16 residues. The CDR3 nucleotides read TGCGCCAGCAGCACCTCCTTAGCGGGGAACTCCTACGAGCAGTACTTC. Translating it yields CASSTSLAGNSYEQYF.

The gene calls are TRBV28 and TRBJ2-5; TRBD1 matches 10 bases. J was trimmed by 5 bases and V by 4 bases; bases with no gene match: 7. Per germline, CDR1 MDHEN and CDR2 SYDVKM. The CDR3 runs 15 residues. The CDR3, as DNA: TGTGCCAGCAGTTCAGACAGGGGGCCGGAGGAGACCCAGTACTTC. It yields the protein CASSSDRGPEETQYF. Variable domain in full (rest from reference TRBV28 and TRBJ2-5): DVKVTQSSRYLVKRTGEKVFLECVQDMDHENMFWYRQDPGLGLRLIYFSYDVKMKEKGDIPEGYSVSREKKERFSLILESASTNQTSMYLCASSSDRGPEETQYFGPGTRLLVL.

The chain carries TRBV28 and TRBJ1-2; D remains unclear. Germline CDR1 reads MDHEN; CDR2 reads SYDVKM. V gave up 5 bases and J gave up 0 bases, with 13 bases separating them. This CDR3 has 15 residues. The CDR3 spells CASSPPGRPNYGYTF. In DNA, the CDR3 is TGTGCCAGCAGTCCCCCGGGAAGACCTAACTATGGCTACACCTTC.

This clone was observed a handful of times. The chain carries TRBV27 and TRBJ1-1, with 8 positions matching TRBD1. The CDR3 consists of 14 residues. The V gene's germline CDR1 is MNHEY and CDR2 SMNVEV (reference sequence). The trim removed 6 bases at V and 3 bases at J, leaving 6 bases unmatched. DNA for the CDR3: TGTGCCAGCAGCCGACAGGGGAGGGACACTGAAGCTTTCTTT. This codes for CASSRQGRDTEAFF.

The chain joins TRBV5-1 to TRBJ1-2; 9 bases map to TRBD1. This CDR3 comprises 15 residues. J gave up 7 bases and V 0 bases, and 7 bases lay outside the gene matches. Germline CDR1 reads SGHRS; CDR2 reads YFSETQ. CDR3 residues: CASSLAGTGSLGYTF. In DNA form, the CDR3 reads TGCGCCAGCAGCTTGGCGGGGACAGGGTCTCTTGGCTACACCTTC.